The TCR beta chain under discussion was sequenced for a study of early T cells in non-severe SARS-CoV-2 infection. At the level of the study: The input, bulk RNA from unsorted whole blood, was sequenced, and chains were unpaired.

On this clonotype: The antigen is unknown.

Study-level results: VDJdb matches were skewed toward anti-spike CD8 T cell responses.

Molecules of cDNA were individually given unique molecular identifiers that were attached to them. Using its own MiXCR run on the 5' RACE reads, TCRdb lists one record per CDR3 protein. The sample contains 97,000 or so distinct CDR3 sequences, approximately 11% of which appear only once. This TCR derives from an adult who was a healthcare worker with PCR-confirmed SARS-CoV-2 infection or an uninfected control (not recorded which). Sequenced here: whole blood, sampled at baseline.

The CDR3 reads CASTQGEGTDTQYF. In DNA, the CDR3 is TGTGCCAGCACTCAGGGCGAGGGCACAGATACGCAGTATTTT. The chain employs TRBV5-5 and TRBJ2-3, with D perhaps TRBD1 (5 bases). Germline-derived CDR1 and CDR2 are SGHKS and YYEKEE (reference sequence). The V gene lost 6 bases and the J gene lost 1 base, with 12 bases spanning the gap. The CDR3 has 14 amino acids.